These T cell receptor beta chains were read from a single sample in a study of shared clonotypes between healthy human individuals. The table came from immunoSEQ multiplex PCR; TCRdb's copy has only in-frame clones and leaves some out. The data contain 2 million to 2.5 million clones, almost 96% of them singletons. The sequenced sample was naive CD4+ T cells sorted from blood. These receptors all come from a man aged 18 to 30 in good health. Each CDR3 is given without its conserved first and last residue.

V gene	J gene	CDR3 protein
TRBV11-3	TRBJ2-3	ASSFGETGTDTQY
TRBV5-1	TRBJ2-3	ASSLEGAGGPTDTQY
TRBV9	TRBJ2-3	ASSEGGHSTDTQY
TRBV25-1	-	ASSAPTGGPHEQY
TRBV5-1	TRBJ2-7	ASSQGTSGFYEQY
TRBV28	TRBJ1-3	ASTATRLRDRWDTIY
TRBV11-2	TRBJ1-1	ASNRGGQGNTEAF
TRBV6-5	TRBJ2-7	ASSYAGTGEYEQY
TRBV5-6	TRBJ2-7	ASTKGGTSGSMYEQY
TRBV28	TRBJ1-2	ASSFQGAGGYT
TRBV6-5	TRBJ2-3	ASSRRGDTQY
TRBV27	TRBJ1-2	ASSLSGQGYYGYT
TRBV6-1	TRBJ2-3	ATSTSGSSDTQY
TRBV2	TRBJ2-5	ASNPLWASGSQETQY
TRBV18	TRBJ2-1	ASSPLASAYNEQF
TRBV10-1	TRBJ2-4	ASSESQGRSKNIQY
TRBV25-1	TRBJ2-2	ASSGQVPGELF
TRBV7-3	TRBJ2-1	ASSRTVDDNEQF
TRBV2	TRBJ2-7	ASSGPAGSHEQY
TRBV29-1	TRBJ2-5	SVVGDLVETQY
TRBV14	TRBJ2-3	ASSQGARDREY
TRBV5-1	TRBJ2-7	ASSLVAGASYEQY
TRBV11-1	TRBJ1-6	ASSRTPTGSGDSPLH
TRBV7-2	TRBJ1-2	ASSLTRGVYYGYT